This entry features one TCR beta chain sequence. A single record per CDR3 protein comes from TCRdb applying MiXCR to the PCR reads. The repertoire holds under 600,000 distinct CDR3 sequences, 20% to 25% seen once, with 0.7% to 1% in the top ten. The CDR3 consists of 16 residues. Trimming took off 4 bases at V and 3 bases at J, with 17 bases between the two ends. CDR1 is SGHAT, CDR2 FQNNGV, per germline. The sample belongs to a study of molecular identifiers for immune sequencing clone quantification. V gene TRBV11-2 combines with J gene TRBJ2-3, with TRBD2 as a possible D gene (5 bases). The material sequenced was naive CD8+ T cells from blood, with Jurkat cell RNA spiked in. Subset in this sample: FACS-sorted CD8+CD4-CCR7+CD45RA+ naive T cells. The sequence was collected from a human donor in good health. Some libraries in this study had Jurkat cell RNA spiked in. DNA of the CDR3: TGTGCCAGCAGCTCAACACGTAGCGAAGGAACAGATACGCAGTATTTT. Protein product: CASSSTRSEGTDTQYF. Using reference TRBV11-2 and TRBJ2-3 for the parts outside the CDR3, the full variable domain is EAGVAQSPRYKIIEKRQSVAFWCNPISGHATLYWYQQILGQGPKLLIQFQNNGVVDDSQLPKDRFSAERLKGVDSTLKIQPAKLEDSAVYLCASSSTRSEGTDTQYFGPGTRLTVL.